This note documents a single T cell receptor beta chain sequence. The data are from a study of blood T cell repertoires in COVID-19. About the study: The origin of the acute and convalescent COVID-19 samples was the United States, Italy and Spain.

Produced via immunoSEQ multiplex PCR; TCRdb's table is partial and in-frame only. The sample gives about 400,000 clones, roughly 90% of which show up once; 1.7% is in the top ten. Membership in each cohort depended on participant-reported clinical history. The sequence was collected from a woman between 25 and 40 years old who had recovered from COVID-19. Sequencing input: PBMCs or T cells enriched from blood (not recorded which).

In DNA form, the CDR3 reads TGTGCCAGTAGTAGATCACAGGGGGCTAGGACTGAAGCTTTCTTT. Translation: CASSRSQGARTEAFF. The V call is TRBV19, the J call TRBJ1-1; 9 bases are a match to TRBD1. Trimming cost V 4 bases and J 5 bases; bases outside gene matches: 8. The CDR3 extends over 15 amino acids. Germline CDR1 is LNHDA and CDR2 is SQIVND (reference sequence).